This T cell receptor beta chain was retrieved from a study of blood T cell repertoires in COVID-19. Study-wide context: Specimens from acute and convalescent COVID-19 originated in the United States, Italy and Spain.

Clinical history reported by participants formed the basis on which cohorts were assigned. The recovered donors of Cohort 3 showed two negative PCRs, clearance, or symptom resolution. Original analysis: Amplification with reference gene primers provided the estimates of nucleated cell counts. Assay used: immunoSEQ multiplex PCR; TCRdb lists only in-frame clones, some missing. V and J calls and clone size are given by that table; D and trimming were obtained from the DNA. The data show 95,000 to 150,000 clones, roughly 89% seen once. The germline V gene encodes CDR1 MDHEN and CDR2 SYDVKM. The CDR3 extends over 15 amino acids. V gave up 3 bases and J gave up 2 bases, with 10 bases separating them.

This chain links TRBV28 with TRBJ1-4, with D maybe TRBD1 (6 bases). The sample comprised PBMCs or T cells enriched from blood (not recorded which). This receptor was obtained from a woman younger than 45 who had recovered from COVID-19. The CDR3 coding sequence is TGTGCCAGCAGTTTTGCGGGGGCGACTAATGAAAAACTGTTTTTT. It yields the protein CASSFAGATNEKLFF.